This is a list of T cell receptor beta chains from one sample in a study of blood T cell repertoires in COVID-19. Using immunoSEQ multiplex PCR, the repertoire was profiled, and TCRdb retains in-frame clones only, with some absent. Of about 57,000 clones listed, around 80% are singletons. The sample consisted of peripheral blood. All receptors derive from a human donor in a cohort sampled during active COVID-19. Each CDR3 is given with its conserved first and last residue. The D gene is left open where the match is weak. Size is omitted from some rows. Given values are once, few, many or a class for expanded clones.

once | . | TRBJ1-1 | 12 | TRBV4-3 | TGCGCCAGCAGCCACCGAACAGGTGAAGCTTTCTTT | CASSHRTGEAFF
. | TRBD2 | TRBJ2-1 | 14 | TRBV14 | TGTGCCAGCAGCCGGACTAGCGGGAGAGGTGAGCAGTTCTTC | CASSRTSGRGEQFF
. | . | TRBJ2-5 | 14 | TRBV18 | TGTGCCAGCTCACCGGAGGGGTATAAAGAGACCCAGTACTTC | CASSPEGYKETQYF
. | . | TRBJ1-5 | 14 | TRBV28 | TGTGCCAGCAGCCCACCACAGGAGAATCAGCCCCAGCATTTT | CASSPPQENQPQHF
. | TRBD2 | TRBJ2-4 | 18 | TRBV6-2/TRBV6-3 | TGTGCCAGCAGTTACTCTCGAACTAGCGGGAGTAGCAAAAACATTCAGTACTTC | CASSYSRTSGSSKNIQYF
. | . | TRBJ2-3 | 15 | TRBV30 | TGTGCCTGGCAAAAGGTGGGGGGGCTATTAGATACGCAGTATTTT | CAWQKVGGLLDTQYF
once | TRBD1 | TRBJ1-6 | 19 | TRBV2 | TGTGCCAGCAGTGTACCGGGACAGGGGGCCCACTCCTATAATTCACCCCTCCACTTT | CASSVPGQGAHSYNSPLHF
. | . | TRBJ1-4 | 14 | TRBV10-2 | TGCGCCAGCAGTGAGTTTCGGCAGGCAGGAAAACTGTTTTTT | CASSEFRQAGKLFF
. | . | TRBJ2-1 | 16 | TRBV5-1 | TGCGCCAGCAGCTTAAGTTCCGGGAGCTACGTCAATGAGCAGTTCTTC | CASSLSSGSYVNEQFF
. | TRBD1 | TRBJ1-5 | 15 | TRBV7-2 | TGTGCCAGCAGCTCGGGTTGGACAGGGGGTCAGCCCCAGCATTTT | CASSSGWTGGQPQHF
. | . | TRBJ1-2 | 14 | TRBV16 | TGTGCCAGCAGCCCCATTGCCTTGCGAAATGGCTACACCTTC | CASSPIALRNGYTF
. | . | TRBJ1-4 | 13 | TRBV27 | TGTGCCAGCAGTCTTCGGAGGACTGAAAAACTGTTTTTT | CASSLRRTEKLFF
. | TRBD2 | TRBJ2-3 | 16 | TRBV29-1 | TGCAGCGTTCTTACTTTAGCGGGCGTGAGCACAGATACGCAGTATTTT | CSVLTLAGVSTDTQYF
few | . | TRBJ1-1 | 16 | TRBV7-6 | TGTGCCAGCAGCTTATATGGGGGAAGGAGGGCCACTGAAGCTTTCTTT | CASSLYGGRRATEAFF
. | TRBD1 | TRBJ1-4 | 15 | TRBV9 | TGTGCCAGCAGCGCCGGCCGACAGGGAAATGAAAAACTGTTTTTT | CASSAGRQGNEKLFF
. | TRBD2 | TRBJ2-1 | 17 | TRBV27 | TGTGCCAGCAGTTTAGGGACTAGCGGGAGTATCTACAATGAGCAGTTCTTC | CASSLGTSGSIYNEQFF
once | TRBD2 | TRBJ2-7 | 13 | TRBV12-3/TRBV12-4 | TGTGCCAGCACCGTAGCGGGAGTACACGAGCAGTACTTC | CASTVAGVHEQYF
. | . | TRBJ1-1 | 15 | TRBV2 | TGTGCCAGCTCTGGCCAGGGTCTTATGAACACTGAAGCTTTCTTT | CASSGQGLMNTEAFF
. | TRBD2 | TRBJ2-7 | 16 | TRBV9 | TGTGCCAGCAGCGCCGGGACTAGCGGGAGTGCTACGAAGCAGTACTTC | CASSAGTSGSATKQYF
. | TRBD1 | TRBJ1-5 | 14 | TRBV5-5 | TGTGCCAGCAGTTTCCGGACAGGGGCCCAGCCCCAGCATTTT | CASSFRTGAQPQHF
. | . | TRBJ1-5 | 15 | TRBV7-9 | TGTGCCAGCAGCTTAACGAGGTCGGGTAATCAGCCCCAGCATTTT | CASSLTRSGNQPQHF
. | . | TRBJ2-7 | 13 | TRBV2 | TGTGCCAGCAGTGGGGCTCGCTCGGACGAGCAGTACTTC | CASSGARSDEQYF
. | . | TRBJ2-4 | 18 | TRBV7-3 | TGTGCCAGCAGCTTAAAGGTGATTACCCGAGGGGCCAAAAACATTCAGTACTTC | CASSLKVITRGAKNIQYF
. | TRBD2 | TRBJ2-6 | 21 | TRBV4-1 | TGCGCCAGCAGCCCTATCTTAGGACTAGCGGTTTCGAGCTCTGGGGCCAACGTCCTGACTTTC | CASSPILGLAVSSSGANVLTF
. | TRBD2 | TRBJ2-1 | 15 | TRBV6-2/TRBV6-3 | TGTGCCAGCAGTTACGGGGCTAGCGGGATGAATGAGCAGTTCTTC | CASSYGASGMNEQFF
once | TRBD1 | TRBJ2-7 | 15 | TRBV28 | TGTGCCAGCACCCTAAGGGACAGGGTCTCCTACGAGCAGTACTTC | CASTLRDRVSYEQYF
. | TRBD2 | TRBJ2-7 | 16 | TRBV2 | TGTGCCAGCAGAGTCACTACTAGCGGGACGGCCTACGAGCAGTACTTC | CASRVTTSGTAYEQYF
. | . | TRBJ1-3 | 13 | TRBV30 | TGTGCCTGGACAGGGTACTCTGGAAACACCATATATTTT | CAWTGYSGNTIYF
few | TRBD2 | TRBJ2-3 | 15 | TRBV28 | TGTGCCAGCAGTTTAATCTCGGGAGGGCGGGATACGCAGTATTTT | CASSLISGGRDTQYF
. | TRBD1 | TRBJ1-5 | 15 | TRBV5-1 | TGCGCCAGCAGCCCCGGACAGGAGAGGAATCAGCCCCAGCATTTT | CASSPGQERNQPQHF
. | TRBD1 | TRBJ1-2 | 17 | TRBV6-1 | TGTGCCAGCAGTGCTGTAGCTGGGACAGGCCCTAACTATGGCTACACCTTC | CASSAVAGTGPNYGYTF
. | TRBD1 | TRBJ1-2 | 14 | TRBV4-3 | TGCGCCAGCAGCCAGACAGGGGGAAACTATGGCTACACCTTC | CASSQTGGNYGYTF
. | . | TRBJ2-6 | 18 | TRBV7-2 | TGTGCCAGCAGCTTTAGGGCGGGGGCCCACTCTGGGGCCAACGTCCTGACTTTC | CASSFRAGAHSGANVLTF
. | TRBD2 | TRBJ2-1 | 17 | TRBV27 | TGTGCCAGCAGTTTCATAAGTCTAGCGGGAGAGATGAATGAGCAGTTCTTC | CASSFISLAGEMNEQFF
. | . | TRBJ2-5 | 15 | TRBV24-1 | TGTGCCACCAGTCCACATGGAGGGCTAAAAGAGACCCAGTACTTC | CATSPHGGLKETQYF